Presented here are 28 T cell receptor beta chains from one specimen sequenced in a study of blood T cell repertoires in COVID-19. Method: immunoSEQ multiplex PCR; TCRdb's copy keeps in-frame clones and lacks some. This table has over 35,000 clones, 80% to 90% appearing once. The sample consisted of peripheral blood. The receptor source for this set is a woman aged 80 or over with COVID-19, enrolled during active disease.

The genes are TRBV7-9 and TRBJ2-5, with TRBD1 as a possible D gene (5 bases). The CDR3 runs to 16 residues. Germline-derived CDR1 and CDR2 are SEHNR and FQNEAQ (reference sequence). V gave up 5 bases and J gave up 6 bases, with 22 bases separating them. CDR3 region: CASSPPPRLGQKTQYF. In nucleotides, the CDR3 is TGTGCCAGCAGCCCTCCCCCCAGGTTGGGGCAAAAGACCCAGTACTTC.

The chain links TRBV28 to TRBJ1-3; D is uncertain. Germline V gene lookup returns CDR1 MDHEN and CDR2 SYDVKM. The V end was cut by 5 bases, the J end by 3 bases, with 14 bases between. This CDR3 has 15 amino acids. CDR3 in DNA: TGTGCCAGCAGTGTACCCCTAGGGAGTGGAAACACCATATATTTT. Amino acids: CASSVPLGSGNTIYF.

The V gene is TRBV5-1, the J gene TRBJ2-1; 10 bases are shared with TRBD1. This CDR3 region has 13 residues. Germline CDR1 reads SGHRS; CDR2 reads YFSETQ. Germline trimming cut 3 bases from V and 9 bases from J; bases unmatched to any gene: 3. Here the CDR3 DNA reads TGCGCCAGCAGCTGGGGACAGGGGAGTGAGCAGTTCTTC. Its protein product is CASSWGQGSEQFF.

The chain combines TRBV11-2 with TRBJ2-5; 9 bases match TRBD2. The CDR3 has 16 residues. J lost 5 bases, V lost 2 bases, and 9 bases had no gene match. Germline V gene sequence: CDR1 SGHAT, CDR2 FQNNGV. The CDR3 nucleotides read TGTGCCAGCAGCTTAACTCCTAGCGGGGCTGGGGAGACCCAGTACTTC. Translation gives CASSLTPSGAGETQYF.

The rearrangement joins TRBV29-1 to TRBJ1-2; 10 bases agree with TRBD1. Germline V lookup: CDR1 SQVTM, CDR2 ANQGSEA. Trimming took 2 bases from V and 7 from J; bases not matched to a gene: 4. This CDR3 spans 13 amino acids. The DNA of the CDR3 is TGCAGCGTTGAACCGACAGGGGGCGCTGGCTACACCTTC. Residues: CSVEPTGGAGYTF.

The chain employs TRBV19 and TRBJ2-6; possible D gene TRBD2, 6 bases. This CDR3 is built from 15 residues. V was pared by 7 bases and J by 2 bases, with 12 bases between. Germline assignment: CDR1 LNHDA and CDR2 SQIVND (reference sequence). The CDR3 DNA is TGTGCCAGTACCCGACGGGGGACTGGGGCCAACGTCCTGACTTTC. Protein sequence: CASTRRGTGANVLTF. The full variable domain, with the rest looked up from reference TRBV19 and TRBJ2-6, is DGGITQSPKYLFRKEGQNVTLSCEQNLNHDAMYWYRQDPGQGLRLIYYSQIVNDFQKGDIAEGYSVSREKKESFPLTVTSAQKNPTAFYLCASTRRGTGANVLTFGAGSRLTVL.

This clone appeared a single time. The V and J genes are TRBV28 and TRBJ2-5; D uncertain. This CDR3 region has 13 residues. The germline V gene has CDR1 MDHEN and CDR2 SYDVKM. V gave up 2 bases and J gave up 2 bases, with 6 bases separating them. The CDR3 bases are TGTGCCAGCAGTTTAGGCCAGCAAGAGACCCAGTACTTC. Residues: CASSLGQQETQYF.

This chain links TRBV7-9 with TRBJ2-6, with 8 nucleotides matching TRBD1. The J segment lost 11 bases and the V segment lost 5 bases, leaving 8 bases of the junction unmatched. Germline CDR1 and CDR2: SEHNR and FQNEAQ (reference sequence). This CDR3 has 14 residues. This chain's CDR3 is CASSKGQEADVLTF. The CDR3 nucleotides are TGTGCCAGCAGCAAGGGACAGGAGGCTGACGTCCTGACTTTC. Using reference TRBV7-9 and TRBJ2-6 for the parts outside the CDR3, the full variable domain is DTGVSQNPRHKITKRGQNVTFRCDPISEHNRLYWYRQTLGQGPEFLTYFQNEAQLEKSRLLSDRFSAERPKGSFSTLEIQRTEQGDSAMYLCASSKGQEADVLTFGAGSRLTVL.

The chain carries TRBV5-4 and TRBJ2-5, with a tentative D call TRBD1 (5 bases). The CDR3 extends over 14 amino acids. Per germline, CDR1 SGHNT and CDR2 YYREEE (reference sequence). With 1 base removed from V and 7 bases from J, the gap between germline ends came to 14 bases. CDR3 DNA sequence: TGTGCCAGCAGCTTGTGGACAATCATCGGGACCCAGTACTTC. Translation: CASSLWTIIGTQYF. Filled out from reference TRBV5-4 and TRBJ2-5, the complete variable domain reads ETGVTQSPTHLIKTRGQQVTLRCSSQSGHNTVSWYQQALGQGPQFIFQYYREEENGRGNFPPRFSGLQFPNYSSELNVNALELDDSALYLCASSLWTIIGTQYFGPGTRLLVL.

The genes are TRBV5-4 and TRBJ2-2; 11 bases line up with TRBD2. The J segment lost 4 bases and the V segment lost 6 bases, leaving 5 bases of the junction unmatched. Germline-derived CDR1 and CDR2 are SGHNT and YYREEE (reference sequence). The CDR3 sequence is 15 residues long. The chain's CDR3 is CASTLGTSGTGELFF. CDR3 in DNA: TGTGCCAGCACCCTGGGGACTAGCGGCACCGGGGAGCTGTTTTTT.

The gene calls are TRBV5-1 and TRBJ1-2; 9 positions match TRBD1. The germline gives CDR1 SGHRS, CDR2 YFSETQ. J lost 7 bases, V lost 4 bases, and 11 bases had no gene match. This CDR3 contains 15 residues. CDR3 coding DNA: TGCGCCAGCAGCCCCAACCCCGGGACAGGGTTTGGCTACACCTTC. It specifies CASSPNPGTGFGYTF.

This rearrangement joins TRBV5-1 to TRBJ2-2, with 8 bases fitting TRBD2. The germline gives CDR1 SGHRS, CDR2 YFSETQ. The CDR3 contains 15 residues. The V and J ends lost 0 bases and 6 bases, in that order; junction bases with no gene match: 4. The CDR3, as DNA: TGCGCCAGCAGCTTGGCGGGAGGGAGTGCCGGGGAGCTGTTTTTT. Translating it yields CASSLAGGSAGELFF.

The chain carries TRBV6-2 or TRBV6-3 and TRBJ1-2; maybe TRBD1 (6 bases). Trimming removed 3 bases from V and 4 bases from J, with 15 bases in between. In germline, CDR1 is MNHEY, CDR2 SVGEGT. The CDR3 contains 15 residues. This chain's CDR3 is CASSYNPGTLYGYTF. CDR3 in DNA: TGTGCCAGCAGTTATAACCCCGGGACACTCTATGGCTACACCTTC.

This clone was counted once. This chain uses TRBV5-8 with TRBJ1-1, with 7 bases that match TRBD1. The length of the CDR3 is 14 residues. V trimming: 5 bases; J trimming: 4 bases; junction bases outside the gene matches: 8. Per germline, CDR1 SGHTS and CDR2 YDEGEE. CDR3 region: CASRYQDRVTEAFF. DNA for the CDR3: TGTGCCAGCAGATATCAAGACAGGGTCACTGAAGCTTTCTTT.

Only one count was recorded for this clone. The rearrangement links TRBV7-3 to TRBJ1-1, with TRBD1 matching 8 bases. J gave up 5 bases and V 5 bases, and 13 bases lay outside the gene matches. CDR1 and CDR2 (germline): SGHTA, FQGTGA. The CDR3 length is 16 residues. The CDR3 DNA reads TGTGCCAGCAGCCAAAGGTTCGGCAGGGGGCTGACTGAAGCTTTCTTT. It is translated as CASSQRFGRGLTEAFF.

This clone was counted a single time. This chain links TRBV7-3 with TRBJ1-2; D unclear. The V end was cut by 2 bases, the J end by 2 bases, with 6 bases between. Germline CDR1 is SGHTA and CDR2 is FQGTGA. There are 13 residues in the CDR3. The CDR3 nucleotides read TGTGCCAGCAGCTTAGGAGGCAACTATGGCTACACCTTC. This encodes CASSLGGNYGYTF.

As DNA, the CDR3 is TGTGCCAGCAGCCAAGGTACAGGTACCCAGCCCCAGCATTTT. It is translated as CASSQGTGTQPQHF. J is TRBJ1-5 and V is TRBV3-1 (or the pseudogene TRBV3-2), with D perhaps matching TRBD1 (5 bases). Trimming cost V 1 base and J 7 bases, with 11 bases left between them. The CDR3 extends over 14 amino acids. Germline V gives CDR1 LGHDT, CDR2 YNNKEL (reference sequence).

The chain carries TRBV12-3 or TRBV12-4 and TRBJ2-5; 9 bases agree with TRBD1. Trimming took 5 bases from V and 9 from J; bases not matched to a gene: 4. CDR3 size: 12 residues. CDR3 coding DNA: TGTGCCAGCAGTCCCGGACAGGGGTCCCAGTACTTC. It translates to CASSPGQGSQYF.

The rearrangement links TRBV10-3 to TRBJ1-4; D is perhaps TRBD1 (6 bases). V dropped 4 bases and J dropped 0 bases, with 6 bases sitting between them. The CDR3 length is 14 residues. Germline CDR1 is ENHRY and CDR2 is SYGVKD. CDR3: CAISAGATNEKLFF. The CDR3 DNA follows: TGTGCCATCAGTGCAGGGGCAACTAATGAAAAACTGTTTTTT.

The chain links TRBV28 to TRBJ1-2; D gene uncertain. This CDR3 has 14 amino acids. Trimming cost V 6 bases and J 8 bases, with 19 bases left between them. Germline CDR1 reads MDHEN; CDR2 reads SYDVKM. CDR3 coding DNA: TGTGCCAGCAGGTTGTTGGATTACTCGGAGGGCTACACCTTC. Translating it yields CASRLLDYSEGYTF.

This chain connects TRBV11-3 to TRBJ2-1; 8 nucleotides line up with TRBD2. Germline values: CDR1 SGHNT, CDR2 YENEEA. The V segment lost 5 bases and the J segment 8 bases; nucleotides outside the gene matches: 5. The CDR3 sequence is 13 residues long. CDR3 in DNA: TGTGCCAGCAGCGACCGCGGGGGGCATGAGCAGTTCTTC. Its protein product is CASSDRGGHEQFF. The full variable domain, its missing parts supplied by reference TRBV11-3 and TRBJ2-1, is EAGVVQSPRYKIIEKKQPVAFWCNPISGHNTLYWYLQNLGQGPELLIRYENEEAVDDSQLPKDRFSAERLKGVDSTLKIQPAELGDSAVYLCASSDRGGHEQFFGPGTRLTVL.

The gene calls are TRBV27 and TRBJ2-3; no clear D. Trimming shortened V by 6 bases and J by 0 bases, and 13 bases separated the two germline ends. The V gene's germline CDR1 is MNHEY and CDR2 SMNVEV (reference sequence). CDR3 size: 15 residues. CDR3 in amino acids: CASSALTLSTDTQYF. The CDR3, as DNA: TGTGCCAGCAGCGCCTTGACTCTTAGCACAGATACGCAGTATTTT.

The chain links TRBV6-5 to TRBJ1-2; D gene uncertain. CDR3 size: 14 residues. Germline V gene lookup returns CDR1 MNHEY and CDR2 SVGAGI. V was pared by 6 bases and J by 3 bases, with 14 bases between. CDR3 region: CASRPNPGYYGYTF. DNA for the CDR3: TGTGCCAGCAGGCCCAACCCCGGGTACTATGGCTACACCTTC.

The J gene is TRBJ2-2, the V gene TRBV7-3; TRBD2 matches 9 bases. V shed 5 bases, J shed 2 bases, and the junction held 9 bases outside the gene matches. The CDR3 sequence is 17 residues long. Germline V lookup: CDR1 SGHTA, CDR2 FQGTGA. CDR3 sequence reads: CASSLRLAATNTGELFF. The CDR3 bases are TGTGCCAGCAGCCTACGACTAGCGGCTACCAACACCGGGGAGCTGTTTTTT. The whole variable domain, filled in from reference TRBV7-3 and TRBJ2-2, reads GAGVSQTPSNKVTEKGKYVELRCDPISGHTALYWYRQSLGQGPEFLIYFQGTGAADDSGLPNDRFFAVRPEGSVSTLKIQRTERGDSAVYLCASSLRLAATNTGELFFGEGSRLTVL.

The chain combines TRBV28 with TRBJ1-2; TRBD1 matches 7 bases. Per the germline V gene, CDR1 is MDHEN and CDR2 is SYDVKM. Trimming removed 6 bases from V and 5 bases from J; junction bases left unmatched: 6. CDR3 length: 13 amino acids. In DNA form, the CDR3 reads TGTGCCAGCAGCGTCGGGACAGCATATGGCTACACCTTC. It yields the protein CASSVGTAYGYTF.

The chain couples TRBV5-1 to TRBJ1-6; D not certain. The CDR3 is 16 residues long. Germline CDR1 reads SGHRS; CDR2 reads YFSETQ. V was clipped by 1 base and J by 0 bases, with 8 bases between them. For the CDR3, the DNA is TGCGCCAGCAGCTTGTCGCCTAGCTCCTATAATTCACCCCTCCACTTT. Protein sequence: CASSLSPSSYNSPLHF.

This clone turned up a few times. The chain couples TRBV11-2 to TRBJ1-1, with 9 bases fitting TRBD1. The V and J ends lost 5 bases and 5 bases, in that order; junction bases with no gene match: 9. The CDR3 length is 15 residues. Germline lookup yields CDR1 SGHAT and CDR2 FQNNGV. The CDR3 spells CASSPDRGRGTEAFF. CDR3 nucleotides: TGTGCCAGCAGCCCAGACAGGGGGAGGGGGACTGAAGCTTTCTTT.

The genes are TRBV15 and TRBJ2-3; 11 bases map to TRBD2. After removal of 2 bases from V and 1 base from J, the junction contained 2 bases not matched to a gene. From germline, CDR1 is LNHNV and CDR2 YYDKDF (reference sequence). The CDR3 has 16 residues. The CDR3 protein is CATSRLTSGGTDTQYF. The CDR3 DNA is TGTGCCACCAGCAGATTGACTAGCGGGGGCACAGATACGCAGTATTTT.